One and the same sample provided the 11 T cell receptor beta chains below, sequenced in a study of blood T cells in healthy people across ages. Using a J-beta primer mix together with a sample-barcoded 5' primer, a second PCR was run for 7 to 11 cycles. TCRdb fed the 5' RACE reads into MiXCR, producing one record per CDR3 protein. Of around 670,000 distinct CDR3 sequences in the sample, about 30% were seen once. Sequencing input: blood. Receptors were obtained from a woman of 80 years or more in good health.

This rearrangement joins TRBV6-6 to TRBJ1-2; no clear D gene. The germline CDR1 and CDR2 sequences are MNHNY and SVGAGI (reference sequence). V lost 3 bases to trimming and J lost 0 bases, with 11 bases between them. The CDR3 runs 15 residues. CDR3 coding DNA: TGTGCCAGCAGTTATAGGGCCGGTGCTAACTATGGCTACACCTTC. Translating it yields CASSYRAGANYGYTF.

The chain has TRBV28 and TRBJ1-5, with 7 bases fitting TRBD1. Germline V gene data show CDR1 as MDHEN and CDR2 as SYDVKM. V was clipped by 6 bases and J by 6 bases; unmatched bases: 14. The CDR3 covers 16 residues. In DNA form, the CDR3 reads TGTGCCAGCAGCCCTACCGACAGGGCGAGGAGTCAGCCCCAGCATTTT. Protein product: CASSPTDRARSQPQHF.

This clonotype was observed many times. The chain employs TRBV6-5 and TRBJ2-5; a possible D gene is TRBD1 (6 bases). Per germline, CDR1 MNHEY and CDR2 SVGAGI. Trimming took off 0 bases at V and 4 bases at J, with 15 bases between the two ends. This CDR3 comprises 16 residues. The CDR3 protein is CASSYSNRDTGETQYF. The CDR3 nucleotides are TGTGCCAGCAGTTACTCCAACCGGGACACAGGAGAGACCCAGTACTTC.

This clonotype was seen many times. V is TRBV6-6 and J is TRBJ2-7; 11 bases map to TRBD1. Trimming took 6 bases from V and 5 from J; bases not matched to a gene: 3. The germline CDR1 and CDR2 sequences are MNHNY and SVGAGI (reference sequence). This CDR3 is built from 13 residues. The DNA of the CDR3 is TGTGCCAGCAGCGGGACAGGGGGAAACGAGCAGTACTTC. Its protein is CASSGTGGNEQYF.

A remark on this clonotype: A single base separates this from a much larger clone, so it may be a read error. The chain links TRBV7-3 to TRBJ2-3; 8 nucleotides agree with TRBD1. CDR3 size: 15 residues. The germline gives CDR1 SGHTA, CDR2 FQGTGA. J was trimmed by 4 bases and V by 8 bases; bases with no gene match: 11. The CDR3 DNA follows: TGTGCCAGCGGCTCAGGACAGGGTATGGCAGATACGCAGTATTTT. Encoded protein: CASGSGQGMADTQYF. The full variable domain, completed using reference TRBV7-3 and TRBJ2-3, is GAGVSQTPSNKVTEKGKYVELRCDPISGHTALYWYRQSLGQGPEFLIYFQGTGAADDSGLPNDRFFAVRPEGSVSTLKIQRTERGDSAVYLCASGSGQGMADTQYFGPGTRLTVL.

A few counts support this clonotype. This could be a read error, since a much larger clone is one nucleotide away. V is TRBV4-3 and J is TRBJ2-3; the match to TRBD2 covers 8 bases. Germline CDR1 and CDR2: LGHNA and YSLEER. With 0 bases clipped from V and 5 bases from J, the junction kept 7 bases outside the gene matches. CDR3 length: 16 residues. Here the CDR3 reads CASSQDRSGGVDTQYF. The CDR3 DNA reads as TGCGCCAGCAGCCAAGATCGCTCGGGGGGGGTAGATACGCAGTATTTT.

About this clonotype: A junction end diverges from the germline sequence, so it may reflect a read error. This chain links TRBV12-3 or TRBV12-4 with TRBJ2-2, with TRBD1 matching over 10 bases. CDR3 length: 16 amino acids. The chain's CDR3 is CASSTRQGARTGELVF. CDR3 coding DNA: TGTGCCAGCAGTACCCGACAGGGGGCAAGAACCGGGGAGCTGGTTTTT.

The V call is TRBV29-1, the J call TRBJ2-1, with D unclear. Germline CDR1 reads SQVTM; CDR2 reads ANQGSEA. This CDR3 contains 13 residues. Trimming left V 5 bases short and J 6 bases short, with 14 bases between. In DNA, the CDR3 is TGCAGCGTTTGGCTAGTCATCGGCAATGAGCAGTTCTTC. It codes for CSVWLVIGNEQFF.

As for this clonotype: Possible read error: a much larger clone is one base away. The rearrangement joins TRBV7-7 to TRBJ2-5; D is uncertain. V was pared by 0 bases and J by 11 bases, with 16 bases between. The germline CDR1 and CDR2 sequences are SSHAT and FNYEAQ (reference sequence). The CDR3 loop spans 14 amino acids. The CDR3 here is CASSLAPMGLEQYF. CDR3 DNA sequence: TGTGCCAGCAGCTTAGCCCCTATGGGCCTTGAGCAGTACTTC.

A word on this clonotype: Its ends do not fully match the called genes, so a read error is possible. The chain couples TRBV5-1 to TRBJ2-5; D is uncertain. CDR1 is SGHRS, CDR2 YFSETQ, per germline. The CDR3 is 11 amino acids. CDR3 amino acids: CTSSLREEQYF. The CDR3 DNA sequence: TGCACCAGCAGCTTACGAGAGGAACAGTACTTC.

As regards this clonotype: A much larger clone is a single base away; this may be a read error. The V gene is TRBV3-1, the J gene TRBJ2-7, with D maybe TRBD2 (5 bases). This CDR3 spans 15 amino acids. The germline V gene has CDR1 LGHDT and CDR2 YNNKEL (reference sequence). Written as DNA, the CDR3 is TGTGCCAGCAGCCAAGTTGCGGGCAGAGCCTACGAGAAGTACTTC. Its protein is CASSQVAGRAYEKYF.